The source of this T cell receptor (beta chain) is a study of shared clonotypes between healthy human individuals. Naive-designated CD8 cells lacked CD45RO, were positively enriched for CCR7, and omitted terminally differentiated effector memory CD45RA+ cells. Assay execution took place at the deep level. Original processing notes: Junction-only sequences without quality scores were provided by ImmunoSEQ, so filtering was different. The protocol was immunoSEQ multiplex PCR, while the TCRdb copy is restricted to in-frame clones and leaves out a portion. The DNA gave D and trimming, while V, J and clone size come from that table. The data show about 2.2 million clones, 85% to 95% seen once. The sequenced sample consisted of naive CD8+ T cells from PBMCs. This TCR was recovered from a man between 18 and 29 years old in good health. Some clones in this sample may be carry-over from other donors' samples.

The CDR3 reads CASSATPGGLFDNEQFF. The CDR3 DNA reads TGTGCCAGCAGCGCCACCCCGGGAGGGCTTTTCGATAATGAGCAGTTCTTC. The V call is TRBV7-8, the J call TRBJ2-1, with 8 bases fitting TRBD2. V lost 5 bases to trimming and J lost 7 bases; unmatched junction nucleotides: 16. Germline V lookup: CDR1 SGHVS, CDR2 FQNEAQ. The CDR3 contains 17 residues.